This entry lists 27 T cell receptor beta chains sequenced from one sample in a study of T cells in Graves' hyperthyroidism and ophthalmopathy. RNA transcripts were the template for amplifying TCR beta CDR3 regions. TCR CDR3 underwent first-round RT-PCR with the HTBI primer set. TCRdb reprocessed the multiplex PCR reads with MiXCR, giving one entry per CDR3 protein. Of hundreds of thousands of distinct CDR3 sequences listed, roughly 13% are singletons. Sequenced material: blood. Receptors were obtained from a woman aged 40 to 55 with Graves' ophthalmopathy.

This clonotype was counted ten times or more. The rearrangement joins TRBV20-1 to TRBJ2-5, with 8 bases that match TRBD1. Germline V CDR1 and CDR2: DFQATT, SNEGSKA (reference sequence). Trimming took 6 bases from V and 5 from J; bases not matched to a gene: 5. The CDR3 extends over 12 amino acids. CDR3 coding DNA: TGCAGTGCGCAGGACAGGGACGAGACCCAGTACTTC. It is translated as CSAQDRDETQYF.

There are many counts of this clonotype. This chain joins TRBV6-1 and TRBJ1-2; possibly TRBD1 for D (5 bases). The CDR3 length is 15 residues. Germline lookup yields CDR1 MNHNS and CDR2 SASEGT. V was cut by 0 bases and J by 4 bases, with 12 bases left in between. The CDR3 DNA is TGTGCCAGCAGTGAAGCTCCGGGACGGCTCTATGGCTACACCTTC. Its translation is CASSEAPGRLYGYTF.

This clonotype appeared a few times. The chain has TRBV7-8 and TRBJ2-5; D gene ambiguous. The CDR3 length is 14 residues. Germline-derived CDR1 and CDR2 are SGHVS and FQNEAQ. V was pared by 5 bases and J by 5 bases, with 15 bases between. The CDR3 nucleotides read TGTGCCAGCAGCCCGGTATTTGCATTGGAGACCCAGTACTTC. Protein sequence: CASSPVFALETQYF. Using reference TRBV7-8 and TRBJ2-5 for the parts outside the CDR3, the full variable domain is GAGVSQSPRYKVAKRGQDVALRCDPISGHVSLFWYQQALGQGPEFLTYFQNEAQLDKSGLPSDRFFAERPEGSVSTLKIQRTQQEDSAVYLCASSPVFALETQYFGPGTRLLVL.

The V call is TRBV25-1, the J call TRBJ1-3; D gene unclear. This CDR3 has 14 residues. The V end lost 1 base, the J end lost 4 bases, and 8 bases lay between the germline ends. CDR1 is MGHDK, CDR2 SYGVNS, per germline. In DNA, the CDR3 is TGTGCCAGCAGTGAATGGTCGAACGGAAACACCATATATTTT. As protein: CASSEWSNGNTIYF.

The chain has TRBV7-2 and TRBJ1-2; possible D gene TRBD1, 5 bases. V shed 5 bases and J shed 4 bases, with 20 bases lying between them. Germline V CDR1 and CDR2: SGHTA, FQGNSA. The length of the CDR3 is 16 residues. CDR3 nucleotides: TGTGCCAGCAGCCCCTTGCAGGGAAGATCCCCCTATGGCTACACCTTC. This gives the protein CASSPLQGRSPYGYTF.

There are a few counts of this clonotype. The V call is TRBV4-2, the J call TRBJ2-3, with 8 nucleotides matching TRBD2. Unmatched junction bases numbered 9, after V lost 1 base and J lost 6 bases. Germline V CDR1 and CDR2: LGHNA, YNFKEQ. The CDR3 consists of 16 residues. Here the CDR3 reads CASSQGNSGTGDTQYF. The DNA of the CDR3 is TGTGCCAGCAGCCAAGGAAATAGCGGGACTGGGGATACGCAGTATTTT.

This clonotype was detected ten times or more. CDR3 nucleotides: TGTGCCAGCAGTTACTGGGGGGTGGCAGACCGTGAGACCCAGTACTTC. Its translation is CASSYWGVADRETQYF. This rearrangement joins TRBV6-5 to TRBJ2-5; maybe TRBD2 (6 bases). V was cut by 1 base and J by 5 bases, with 17 bases left in between. The CDR3 runs to 16 residues. CDR1 and CDR2 (germline): MNHEY, SVGAGI.

This clonotype has at least ten counts. The chain has TRBV2 and TRBJ2-7; 11 nucleotides line up with TRBD1. V was pared by 6 bases and J by 1 base, with 2 bases of the junction left unmatched. The CDR3 loop spans 14 amino acids. Germline CDR1 reads SNHLY; CDR2 reads FYNNEI. In DNA, the CDR3 is TGTGCCAGCAGCGGACAGGGGGCTTCCTACGAGCAGTACTTC. Encoded protein: CASSGQGASYEQYF.

This clonotype was counted ten times or more. The gene calls are TRBV6-1 and TRBJ2-7; D unresolved. Germline assignment: CDR1 MNHNS and CDR2 SASEGT. This CDR3 region has 13 residues. Trimming left V 7 bases short and J 9 bases short, with 19 bases between. CDR3 loop: CASTPLAHSPQYF. The CDR3 DNA sequence: TGTGCCAGCACCCCTCTTGCGCATTCCCCGCAGTACTTC.

This clonotype was counted between two and nine times. V usage is TRBV10-2 and J usage is TRBJ2-2; a weak D match, TRBD1 (5 bases). Trimming removed 8 bases from V and 4 bases from J, with 11 bases in between. This CDR3 is built from 13 residues. From germline, CDR1 is WSHSY and CDR2 SAAADI. Here the CDR3 reads CASGMGRTGELFF. DNA for the CDR3: TGCGCCAGCGGGATGGGGCGCACCGGGGAGCTGTTTTTT.

V and J are TRBV18 and TRBJ1-5; no clear D. Trimming removed 3 bases at V and 0 bases at J, with 6 bases between. Germline loops: CDR1 KGHSH, CDR2 LQKENI. This CDR3 has 14 amino acids. Written as DNA, the CDR3 is TGTGCCAGCTCACCGACTTATAGCAATCAGCCCCAGCATTTT. It is translated as CASSPTYSNQPQHF. Filled out from reference TRBV18 and TRBJ1-5, the complete variable domain reads NAGVMQNPRHLVRRRGQEARLRCSPMKGHSHVYWYRQLPEEGLKFMVYLQKENIIDESGMPKERFSAEFPKEGPSILRIQQVVRGDSAAYFCASSPTYSNQPQHFGDGTRLSIL.

This clonotype was observed at least ten times. V usage is TRBV10-3 and J usage is TRBJ2-7; 9 bases line up with TRBD1. V was clipped by 5 bases and J by 4 bases; unmatched bases: 3. The CDR3 length is 13 residues. Germline values: CDR1 ENHRY, CDR2 SYGVKD. CDR3 nucleotide sequence: TGTGCCATCAGTCGCGGACAGGGGTACGAGCAGTACTTC. As protein: CAISRGQGYEQYF.

In this sample, this clonotype turned up many times. CDR3 bases: TGTGCCAGTACCGGACAGGGGATTGAAAAACTGTTTTTT. The encoded protein is CASTGQGIEKLFF. The chain employs TRBV19 and TRBJ1-4; the match to TRBD1 covers 9 bases. J gave up 7 bases and V 7 bases, and 4 bases lay outside the gene matches. The CDR3 runs 13 residues. Germline assignment: CDR1 LNHDA and CDR2 SQIVND (reference sequence).

The CDR3 coding sequence is TGCAGCGTTGCGGGACAGGGAGGTCGCTACACCTTC. It yields the protein CSVAGQGGRYTF. This chain joins TRBV29-1 and TRBJ1-2; 9 bases line up with TRBD1. J lost 9 bases, V lost 4 bases, and 6 bases had no gene match. The CDR3 runs 12 residues. CDR1 is SQVTM and CDR2 is ANQGSEA in the germline V gene.

This clonotype has ten or more counts. CDR3 amino acids: CASSKSSGQGVGYTF. CDR3 DNA sequence: TGTGCCAGCAGTAAAAGCTCGGGACAGGGCGTTGGCTACACCTTC. The chain joins TRBV6-1 to TRBJ1-2; 9 positions agree with TRBD1. This CDR3 has 15 amino acids. Germline loops: CDR1 MNHNS, CDR2 SASEGT. The J segment lost 7 bases and the V segment lost 5 bases, leaving 11 bases of the junction unmatched.

This clonotype was found many times. The V gene is TRBV27, the J gene TRBJ2-5; D assignment may be TRBD1 or TRBD2 (5 bases each). The CDR3 covers 11 residues. V was cut by 7 bases and J by 6 bases, with 9 bases left in between. The germline V gene has CDR1 MNHEY and CDR2 SMNVEV (reference sequence). The CDR3 loop reads CASKWGQTQYF. The CDR3 bases are TGTGCCAGCAAGTGGGGACAGACCCAGTACTTC.

The chain links TRBV19 to TRBJ2-5; TRBD2 matches at 13 bases. The junction had 10 bases not matched to a gene; V was cut back by 5 bases and J by 7 bases. CDR3 length equals 16 residues. Germline assignment: CDR1 LNHDA and CDR2 SQIVND (reference sequence). CDR3 protein: CASSSRTSGGAGTQYF. The DNA for the CDR3 is TGTGCCAGTAGTTCCCGTACTAGCGGGGGGGCCGGGACCCAGTACTTC.

The chain links TRBV2 to TRBJ1-2; 7 bases fit TRBD1. Germline values: CDR1 SNHLY, CDR2 FYNNEI. Germline trimming cut 6 bases from V and 2 bases from J; bases unmatched to any gene: 3. This CDR3 comprises 13 residues. CDR3: CASRDRANYGYTF. The CDR3 coding sequence is TGTGCCAGCAGAGACAGGGCCAACTATGGCTACACCTTC.

This clonotype was recorded many times. J is TRBJ2-5 and V is TRBV24-1, with 11 bases lining up with TRBD2. This CDR3 comprises 16 residues. Germline trimming cut 5 bases from V and 4 bases from J; bases unmatched to any gene: 8. CDR1 and CDR2 from the germline V gene are KGHDR and SFDVKD. The DNA of the CDR3 is TGTGCCACCAGTGCTTGGACTAGCGGGTGGGGAGAGACCCAGTACTTC. As protein: CATSAWTSGWGETQYF.

This clonotype was picked up many times. The chain is built from TRBV6-5 and TRBJ1-1; D might be TRBD1 (5 bases). V lost 2 bases and J 3 bases, leaving 10 bases between the germline ends. The CDR3 has 14 residues. Germline lookup yields CDR1 MNHEY and CDR2 SVGAGI. The CDR3 nucleotides are TGTGCCAGCAGTTACAGGGGACCCCACACTGAAGCTTTCTTT. This translates into CASSYRGPHTEAFF.

This clonotype was seen repeatedly, ten times or more. The V call is TRBV7-9, the J call TRBJ2-7, with no clear D. V was trimmed by 5 bases and J by 4 bases, leaving 12 bases between them. Germline V gives CDR1 SEHNR, CDR2 FQNEAQ (reference sequence). The CDR3 covers 13 residues. The CDR3 DNA reads as TGTGCCAGCAGCCCTAGACTGGCTTACGAGCAGTACTTC. Its protein is CASSPRLAYEQYF.

The rearrangement uses TRBV11-2 and TRBJ2-7; 13 bases fit TRBD2. J gave up 1 base and V 4 bases, and 16 bases lay outside the gene matches. The length of the CDR3 is 20 residues. CDR1 SGHAT and CDR2 FQNNGV come from the germline V gene. This chain's CDR3 is CASSSHPTSGGTLRSYEQYF. CDR3 coding DNA: TGTGCCAGCAGCTCCCACCCGACTAGCGGGGGGACCCTACGATCCTACGAGCAGTACTTC.

Concerning this clonotype: The junction departs from germline at one end; a sequencing error may be responsible. This sequence joins TRBV20-1 and TRBJ2-1, with 10 bases identical to TRBD2. The CDR3 length is 16 residues. CDR1 DFQATT and CDR2 SNEGSKA come from the germline V gene (reference sequence). CDR3 protein: CSADPLLAGYYYEQFF. CDR3 nucleotide sequence: TGCAGTGCCGACCCTTTACTAGCGGGATACTACTATGAGCAGTTCTTC.

This clonotype was found once. The CDR3 region has the DNA TGTGCCAGCAGCAGACAAACAGGGGGCTGGGGCTACACCTTC. It is translated as CASSRQTGGWGYTF. The V and J genes are TRBV5-4 and TRBJ1-2; 9 nucleotides line up with TRBD1. The V and J ends lost 4 bases and 8 bases, in that order; junction bases with no gene match: 9. The CDR3 sequence is 14 residues long. Per germline, CDR1 SGHNT and CDR2 YYREEE (reference sequence).

In this sample, this clonotype turned up many times. The V gene is TRBV2, the J gene TRBJ1-2; D not certain. The germline V gene encodes CDR1 SNHLY and CDR2 FYNNEI. Trimming removed 6 bases from V and 5 bases from J, with 13 bases in between. The CDR3 contains 13 residues. This chain's CDR3 is CASRGRASYGYTF. The CDR3 DNA sequence: TGTGCCAGCAGGGGTAGAGCCAGTTATGGCTACACCTTC. Combining the CDR3 with reference TRBV2 and TRBJ1-2 gives the whole variable domain EPEVTQTPSHQVTQMGQEVILRCVPISNHLYFYWYRQILGQKVEFLVSFYNNEISEKSEIFDDQFSVERPDGSNFTLKIRSTKLEDSAMYFCASRGRASYGYTFGSGTRLTVV.

Many counts were recorded for this clonotype. The V call is TRBV6-2 or TRBV6-3, the J call TRBJ1-5; D is perhaps TRBD1 (5 bases). The CDR3 totals 14 residues. Germline-derived CDR1 and CDR2 are MNHEY and SVGEGT. Deletions cut 7 bases from V and 0 bases from J, with 10 bases between. This CDR3 reads CASNGAGSNQPQHF. Written as DNA, the CDR3 is TGTGCCAGCAATGGGGCGGGTAGCAATCAGCCCCAGCATTTT.

This clonotype was picked up many times. The rearrangement links TRBV7-2 to TRBJ2-2; 11 nucleotides align to TRBD1. The CDR3 is made up of 17 amino acids. After removal of 4 bases from V and 4 bases from J, the junction contained 8 bases not matched to a gene. Germline lookup yields CDR1 SGHTA and CDR2 FQGNSA. As DNA, the CDR3 is TGTGCCAGCAGCTCGCGTACCGGGACAGGGGGCACCGGGGAGCTGTTTTTT. Residues: CASSSRTGTGGTGELFF.